One sample yielded the 23 T cell receptor beta chains listed below, sequenced in a study of T cell responses to AZD1222 COVID-19 vaccine. TCRdb's copy holds only in-frame clones and misses some; the assay was immunoSEQ multiplex PCR. The profile shows tens of thousands of clones, about nine tenths of them singletons. Sample: peripheral blood, taken on day 0 of AZD1222 vaccination. These receptors all stem from an adult in good health.

This chain uses TRBV6-6 with TRBJ1-5; D not resolved. This CDR3 comprises 15 residues. Germline assignment: CDR1 MNHNY and CDR2 SVGAGI (reference sequence). Trimming removed 4 bases at V and 7 bases at J, with 17 bases between. CDR3: CASSSTLFGGQPQHF. The DNA of the CDR3 is TGTGCCAGCAGTTCGACGCTTTTCGGTGGGCAGCCCCAGCATTTT.

This chain uses TRBV29-1 with TRBJ2-5; 8 bases are a match to TRBD1. The length of the CDR3 is 14 residues. After removal of 3 bases from V and 2 bases from J, the junction contained 5 bases not matched to a gene. CDR1 SQVTM and CDR2 ANQGSEA come from the germline V gene. DNA for the CDR3: TGCAGCGTTGAGGACAGGGTGGGTCAAGAGACCCAGTACTTC. Translation: CSVEDRVGQETQYF. Combining the CDR3 with reference TRBV29-1 and TRBJ2-5 gives the whole variable domain SAVISQKPSRDICQRGTSLTIQCQVDSQVTMMFWYRQQPGQSLTLIATANQGSEATYESGFVIDKFPISRPNLTFSTLTVSNMSPEDSSIYLCSVEDRVGQETQYFGPGTRLLVL.

The chain is built from TRBV18 and TRBJ2-3; 7 bases are a match to TRBD2. Germline-derived CDR1 and CDR2 are KGHSH and LQKENI. V shed 2 bases, J shed 2 bases, and the junction held 4 bases outside the gene matches. This CDR3 comprises 15 residues. The CDR3 region has the DNA TGTGCCAGCTCACCAAGGCGGGAGAACACAGATACGCAGTATTTT. Translated, it gives CASSPRRENTDTQYF.

The rearrangement uses TRBV3-1 (or the pseudogene TRBV3-2) and TRBJ2-1; 8 bases align to TRBD1. Losses at the gene ends were 2 bases for V and 3 bases for J; bases not matched to a gene: 6. The CDR3 consists of 16 residues. Germline assignment: CDR1 LGHDT and CDR2 YNNKEL (reference sequence). DNA for the CDR3: TGTGCCAGCAGCCAATCCGGGACAGGCAACTACAATGAGCAGTTCTTC. Translated, it gives CASSQSGTGNYNEQFF.

CDR3 bases: TGTGCCAGCAGCCATCCGTTTACAAGGGTGACTGAAGCTTTCTTT. Translation gives CASSHPFTRVTEAFF. The chain recombines TRBV4-2 with TRBJ1-1; D gene unclear. Germline-derived CDR1 and CDR2 are LGHNA and YNFKEQ. The length of the CDR3 is 15 residues. V gave up 3 bases and J gave up 5 bases, with 16 bases separating them.

The CDR3 spells CASSLTGRSNYGYTF. The CDR3 DNA reads as TGTGCCAGCAGCTTAACAGGGAGGTCTAACTATGGCTACACCTTC. This chain uses TRBV7-9 with TRBJ1-2; weak D call: TRBD1 (6 bases). This CDR3 spans 15 amino acids. Germline V gives CDR1 SEHNR, CDR2 FQNEAQ (reference sequence). V shed 2 bases and J shed 0 bases, with 10 bases lying between them.

The gene calls are TRBV13 and TRBJ2-1; D uncertain. CDR3 size: 12 residues. Deletions cut 1 base from V and 6 bases from J, with 4 bases between. The germline V gene encodes CDR1 PRHDT and CDR2 FYEKMQ (reference sequence). The CDR3 sequence is CASSLELNEQFF. The CDR3 DNA reads TGTGCCAGCAGCTTAGAACTCAATGAGCAGTTCTTC. Supplemented by reference TRBV13 and TRBJ2-1, the full variable domain reads AAGVIQSPRHLIKEKRETATLKCYPIPRHDTVYWYQQGPGQDPQFLISFYEKMQSDKGSIPDRFSAQQFSDYHSELNMSSLELGDSALYFCASSLELNEQFFGPGTRLTVL.

Regarding this clone: This same CDR3 is encoded by further DNA sequences in the sample. V and J are TRBV30 and TRBJ1-2; no reliable D call. Germline V CDR1 and CDR2: GTSNPN, SVGIG (reference sequence). V lost 0 bases, J lost 8 bases, and 7 bases lay in between. The CDR3 spans 11 residues. In DNA, the CDR3 is TGTGCCTGGAGTGTACTCGGGGGCTACACCTTC. Translated: CAWSVLGGYTF.

The CDR3 DNA reads as TGCGCCAGCAGTGGGATGGGAGGCAATCAGCCCCAGCATTTT. It codes for CASSGMGGNQPQHF. V usage is TRBV10-2 and J usage is TRBJ1-5, with D unresolved. Germline assignment: CDR1 WSHSY and CDR2 SAAADI. This CDR3 is built from 14 residues. The V end lost 4 bases, the J end lost 2 bases, and 9 bases lay between the germline ends.

J is TRBJ1-6 and V is TRBV5-4, with 7 bases identical to TRBD1. The CDR3 extends over 17 amino acids. Germline CDR1 and CDR2: SGHNT and YYREEE (reference sequence). V lost 3 bases to trimming and J lost 6 bases; unmatched junction nucleotides: 12. The CDR3 reads CASSSAADRVFNSPLHF. Written as DNA, the CDR3 is TGTGCCAGCAGCTCCGCCGCCGACAGGGTTTTTAATTCACCCCTCCACTTT.

CDR3: CAISESDGYNEQFF. Written as DNA, the CDR3 is TGTGCCATCAGTGAGTCCGACGGCTACAATGAGCAGTTCTTC. The J gene is TRBJ2-1, the V gene TRBV10-3, with D unclear. Per the germline V gene, CDR1 is ENHRY and CDR2 is SYGVKD. This CDR3 contains 14 residues. Trimming cost V 0 bases and J 3 bases, with 6 bases left between them.

This clone was recorded only once. The chain employs TRBV6-2 or TRBV6-3 and TRBJ1-1; D ambiguous. The length of the CDR3 is 12 residues. Trimming removed 5 bases at V and 4 bases at J, with 8 bases between. Germline lookup yields CDR1 MNHEY and CDR2 SVGEGT. The CDR3 loop reads CASSLPPTEAFF. CDR3 coding DNA: TGTGCCAGCAGTCTTCCTCCCACTGAAGCTTTCTTT.

This chain links TRBV2 with TRBJ1-5, with 9 bases matching TRBD1. V shed 6 bases, J shed 4 bases, and the junction held 13 bases outside the gene matches. Germline V gives CDR1 SNHLY, CDR2 FYNNEI. The CDR3 length is 17 residues. CDR3 coding DNA: TGTGCCAGCAGCTATGAGTCGGGACAGGGTCTAAATCAGCCCCAGCATTTT. Protein sequence: CASSYESGQGLNQPQHF.

The chain joins TRBV5-1 to TRBJ1-6; TRBD1 aligns across 11 bases. The CDR3 covers 14 residues. Trimming cost V 5 bases and J 8 bases; bases outside gene matches: 3. CDR1 and CDR2 from the germline V gene are SGHRS and YFSETQ. This chain's CDR3 is CASRQGQGDSPLHF. The CDR3 DNA sequence: TGCGCCAGCAGACAGGGACAGGGGGATTCACCCCTCCACTTT.

The chain has TRBV5-4 and TRBJ1-2; D may be TRBD1 (5 bases). Trimming left V 1 base short and J 5 bases short, with 15 bases between. The CDR3 sequence is 15 residues long. CDR1 is SGHNT and CDR2 is YYREEE in the germline V gene (reference sequence). CDR3 residues: CASSLPSPGLYGYTF. The CDR3 DNA reads TGTGCCAGCAGCTTGCCGTCCCCGGGACTATATGGCTACACCTTC. The whole variable domain, remainder taken from reference TRBV5-4 and TRBJ1-2, is ETGVTQSPTHLIKTRGQQVTLRCSSQSGHNTVSWYQQALGQGPQFIFQYYREEENGRGNFPPRFSGLQFPNYSSELNVNALELDDSALYLCASSLPSPGLYGYTFGSGTRLTVV.

The V gene is TRBV27, the J gene TRBJ1-6; D may be TRBD1 (6 bases). Trimming removed 6 bases from V and 10 bases from J, with 16 bases in between. The CDR3 contains 14 residues. Looked up from germline, CDR1 is MNHEY and CDR2 is SMNVEV (reference sequence). CDR3 DNA: TGTGCCAGCAGAGAGACAGGACTATTCTCACCCCTCCACTTT. Translating it yields CASRETGLFSPLHF.

The V call is TRBV4-1, the J call TRBJ2-7; 11 bases are a match to TRBD2. Trimming cost V 1 base and J 3 bases; bases outside gene matches: 5. Germline assignment: CDR1 MGHRA and CDR2 YSYEKL. The CDR3 consists of 16 residues. The CDR3: CASSQGSGRGDYEQYF. In DNA form, the CDR3 reads TGCGCCAGCAGCCAAGGTAGCGGGAGGGGCGACTACGAGCAGTACTTC.

J is TRBJ1-1 and V is TRBV29-1, with unresolved D. Germline values: CDR1 SQVTM, CDR2 ANQGSEA. V gave up 3 bases and J gave up 8 bases, with 25 bases separating them. The CDR3 is 16 residues long. The CDR3 loop is CSVDRWATLPTGEAFF. CDR3 sequence (DNA): TGCAGCGTTGATCGTTGGGCAACGTTACCGACGGGCGAAGCTTTCTTT. Together with reference TRBV29-1 and TRBJ1-1, the CDR3 gives the full variable domain: SAVISQKPSRDICQRGTSLTIQCQVDSQVTMMFWYRQQPGQSLTLIATANQGSEATYESGFVIDKFPISRPNLTFSTLTVSNMSPEDSSIYLCSVDRWATLPTGEAFFGQGTRLTVV.

J is TRBJ2-3 and V is TRBV6-4; D is perhaps TRBD1 (6 bases). V was pared by 0 bases and J by 3 bases, with 10 bases between. The CDR3 spans 15 residues. Germline CDR1 reads MRHNA; CDR2 reads SNTAGT. CDR3 sequence reads: CASSDSPGATDTQYF. CDR3 coding DNA: TGTGCCAGCAGTGACTCCCCAGGGGCGACAGATACGCAGTATTTT.

The V call is TRBV7-2, the J call TRBJ1-1; TRBD1 matches at 7 bases. Per germline, CDR1 SGHTA and CDR2 FQGNSA. The CDR3 contains 13 residues. The V gene end was trimmed by 4 bases and the J gene end by 4 bases; junction bases not matched to a gene: 3. CDR3 protein: CASSSYRGTEAFF. The CDR3 DNA reads as TGTGCCAGCAGCTCGTACAGGGGCACTGAAGCTTTCTTT.

The CDR3 DNA reads as TGTGCCAGCAGCCAGGGGGCAAACACTGAAGCTTTCTTT. This gives the protein CASSQGANTEAFF. The V call is TRBV11-3, the J call TRBJ1-1; 8 positions agree with TRBD1. The length of the CDR3 is 13 residues. CDR1 is SGHNT, CDR2 YENEEA, per germline. V shed 5 bases, J shed 2 bases, and the junction held 1 base outside the gene matches.

J is TRBJ2-7 and V is TRBV6-4; D is unclear. Germline values: CDR1 MRHNA, CDR2 SNTAGT. V was shortened by 0 bases and J by 3 bases, with 3 bases between the two germline ends. The CDR3 consists of 12 residues. CDR3 region: CASSDSLYEQYF. CDR3 in DNA: TGTGCCAGCAGTGACTCACTCTACGAGCAGTACTTC.

The V call is TRBV28, the J call TRBJ2-1; 10 nucleotides line up with TRBD2. CDR3 length: 16 amino acids. The junction had 12 bases not matched to a gene; V was cut back by 5 bases and J by 8 bases. The germline CDR1 and CDR2 sequences are MDHEN and SYDVKM. CDR3 bases: TGTGCCAGCAGTGGAGCGGGGGGGAGGGCCGTCGATGAGCAGTTCTTC. Translated: CASSGAGGRAVDEQFF.